This T cell receptor (beta chain) was observed in a study of breast tumors, draining lymph nodes, adjacent tissues. Germline V gene sequence: CDR1 SGHAT, CDR2 FQNNGV. Trimming took off 4 bases at V and 8 bases at J, with 14 bases between the two ends. The CDR3 has 13 amino acids. The table lists this clonotype with many counts. MiXCR, applied by TCRdb to the multiplex PCR reads, yields one record per CDR3 protein. The sample has around 43,000 distinct CDR3 sequences; 20% to 25% are singletons. Sequences were obtained from breast tumor tissue. This rearrangement joins TRBV11-2 to TRBJ1-2; D uncertain. This receptor was taken from a female donor with breast cancer. Some clones in this sample may be carry-over from other donors' samples. The CDR3 spells CASSSTPGMGYTF. As DNA, the CDR3 is TGTGCCAGCAGCTCTACCCCGGGAATGGGCTACACCTTC.